These 31 T cell receptor beta chains came from one sample sequenced in a study of regulatory T cells in long-lasting Graves disease. This sample's time point: newly diagnosed GD, antithyroid drugs for less than 3 months. PBMC RNA served as the TCR library source. Arm-PCR of CDR3 regions and iRepertoire HTBI primers were used to build TCR beta libraries. TCRdb re-analysed the multiplex PCR reads in MiXCR, keeping a single row per CDR3 protein. Of roughly 610,000 distinct CDR3 sequences in the sample, about 15% were seen once. In addition, the sample was reused for a study of T cells in Graves' hyperthyroidism and ophthalmopathy.

The source material was peripheral blood mononuclear cells (PBMCs), sampled at new diagnosis, from a patient treated with antithyroid drugs. These receptors all come from a man between 18 and 29 years old with Graves disease.

The chain combines TRBV7-9 with TRBJ1-2; D gene unclear. The CDR3 extends over 12 amino acids. The V end was cut by 3 bases, the J end by 7 bases, with 9 bases between. CDR1 is SEHNR and CDR2 is FQNEAQ in the germline V gene (reference sequence). In DNA form, the CDR3 reads TGTGCCAGCAGCTTGGGAGAGACTGGCTACACCTTC. Translation gives CASSLGETGYTF.

Details on this clonotype: A much larger clone lies a single base off, so this may be a read error. The chain couples TRBV28 to TRBJ2-3; D remains unclear. V dropped 10 bases and J dropped 0 bases, with 11 bases sitting between them. From germline, CDR1 is MDHEN and CDR2 SYDVKM. There are 13 residues in the CDR3. The CDR3 protein is CANRITSTDTQYF. CDR3 bases: TGTGCCAACCGGATCACAAGCACAGATACGCAGTATTTT.

In this sample, this clonotype turned up a few times. The V call is TRBV4-1, the J call TRBJ1-5; D is ambiguous. Per germline, CDR1 MGHRA and CDR2 YSYEKL. The CDR3 has 16 amino acids. Trimming took off 0 bases at V and 0 bases at J, with 9 bases between the two ends. This CDR3 is CASSQELAGSNQPQHF. The DNA of the CDR3 is TGCGCCAGCAGCCAAGAGTTGGCAGGTAGCAATCAGCCCCAGCATTTT.

The V gene is TRBV29-1, the J gene TRBJ1-2; TRBD1 matches 7 bases. Per the germline V gene, CDR1 is SQVTM and CDR2 is ANQGSEA. With V trimmed by 7 bases and J by 4 bases, 3 bases remained unmatched. This CDR3 contains 11 residues. CDR3 DNA sequence: TGCAGCGACAGGGGTATCTATGGCTACACCTTC. This gives the protein CSDRGIYGYTF.

This clonotype has just a few counts. J is TRBJ1-2 and V is TRBV2; D is uncertain. The germline V gene encodes CDR1 SNHLY and CDR2 FYNNEI. The CDR3 sequence is 14 residues long. The ends were cut back, 1 base at V and 5 bases at J, with 11 bases in the middle. CDR3 sequence: CASSEGPYLYGYTF. CDR3 in DNA: TGTGCCAGCAGTGAAGGGCCCTACCTATATGGCTACACCTTC.

This clonotype was seen ten or more times. The V gene is TRBV2, the J gene TRBJ1-5; D uncertain. CDR3 length equals 13 residues. From germline, CDR1 is SNHLY and CDR2 FYNNEI. Trimming shortened V by 6 bases and J by 4 bases, and 10 bases separated the two germline ends. The CDR3 DNA reads as TGTGCCAGCAGCGGATGGGCGAATCAGCCCCAGCATTTT. Its translation is CASSGWANQPQHF.

This clonotype was recorded at least ten times. The chain's CDR3 is CASSDTSGTADTQYF. CDR3 nucleotides: TGCGCCAGCAGCGACACTAGCGGGACCGCAGATACGCAGTATTTT. The chain carries TRBV5-1 and TRBJ2-3; 10 bases are a match to TRBD2. The CDR3 has 15 residues. V was pared by 4 bases and J by 4 bases, with 6 bases of the junction left unmatched. The germline CDR1 and CDR2 sequences are SGHRS and YFSETQ.

This clonotype has a handful of counts. The J gene is TRBJ2-3, the V gene TRBV3-1; TRBD1 matches 7 bases. Germline V gene data show CDR1 as LGHDT and CDR2 as YNNKEL (reference sequence). The CDR3 has 16 residues. Trimming removed 4 bases from V and 1 base from J; junction bases left unmatched: 8. CDR3 protein: CASSLVGDSRTDTQYF. The CDR3 coding sequence is TGTGCCAGCAGCCTCGTAGGGGACAGCCGCACAGATACGCAGTATTTT.

This clonotype was recorded many times. The chain is built from TRBV20-1 and TRBJ2-3; TRBD2 aligns across 7 bases. The CDR3 consists of 13 residues. The germline CDR1 and CDR2 sequences are DFQATT and SNEGSKA (reference sequence). Losses at the gene ends were 6 bases for V and 4 bases for J; bases not matched to a gene: 7. CDR3 region: CSAGGLVADTQYF. CDR3 nucleotides: TGCAGTGCGGGAGGACTAGTAGCAGATACGCAGTATTTT.

V is TRBV6-1 and J is TRBJ2-7, with 13 nucleotides matching TRBD2. The CDR3 consists of 17 residues. CDR1 is MNHNS and CDR2 is SASEGT in the germline V gene. V gave up 6 bases and J gave up 0 bases; unmatched junction bases: 8. The CDR3 spells CASRAGTSGAFSYEQYF. The CDR3 region has the DNA TGTGCCAGCAGAGCCGGGACTAGCGGGGCTTTCTCCTACGAGCAGTACTTC.

In this sample, this clonotype turned up many times. The rearrangement links TRBV7-9 to TRBJ2-6; 7 bases map to TRBD2. The CDR3 totals 15 residues. V dropped 6 bases and J dropped 0; count of bases not matched to a gene: 2. CDR1 and CDR2 (germline): SEHNR, FQNEAQ (reference sequence). In DNA, the CDR3 is TGTGCCAGCAGGTGGGAGGGCTCTGGGGCCAACGTCCTGACTTTC. Protein product: CASRWEGSGANVLTF.

CDR3 amino acids: CASSHRRDQPSYGYTF. The CDR3, as DNA: TGTGCCAGCAGCCACCGCCGGGACCAACCTAGCTATGGCTACACCTTC. The gene calls are TRBV3-1 and TRBJ1-2, with a possible D match to TRBD1 (5 bases). This CDR3 spans 16 amino acids. Germline CDR1 reads LGHDT; CDR2 reads YNNKEL (reference sequence). The V end lost 3 bases, the J end lost 4 bases, and 18 bases lay between the germline ends. The full variable domain, completed using reference TRBV3-1 and TRBJ1-2, is DTAVSQTPKYLVTQMGNDKSIKCEQNLGHDTMYWYKQDSKKFLKIMFSYNNKELIINETVPNRFSPKSPDKAHLNLHINSLELGDSAVYFCASSHRRDQPSYGYTFGSGTRLTVV.

The sample holds a few counts of this clonotype. The chain employs TRBV6-2 or TRBV6-3 and TRBJ1-5; 12 nucleotides match TRBD1. Losses at the gene ends were 6 bases for V and 6 bases for J; bases not matched to a gene: 9. This CDR3 is built from 16 residues. CDR1 and CDR2 (germline): MNHEY, SVGEGT. CDR3 loop: CASRGTGGAFSQPQHF. CDR3 sequence (DNA): TGTGCCAGCAGGGGGACAGGGGGCGCGTTTAGTCAGCCCCAGCATTTT.

Comment on this clonotype: At one end, the junction sequence differs from germline, possibly due to a read error. V usage is TRBV3-1 and J usage is TRBJ2-3; 12 positions match TRBD2. The CDR3 has 16 amino acids. Germline V gives CDR1 LGHDT, CDR2 YNNKEL (reference sequence). The DNA of the CDR3 is TGTGCCGGCAGCCCACTAGCGGGAGGCAGCACAGATACGCAGTATTTT. It is translated as CAGSPLAGGSTDTQYF.

This clonotype was found many times. The chain carries TRBV12-3 or TRBV12-4 and TRBJ1-1, with TRBD1 matching 8 bases. After removal of 4 bases from V and 5 bases from J, the junction contained 12 bases not matched to a gene. This CDR3 contains 16 residues. The CDR3 nucleotides read TGTGCCAGCAGTTGGACCTTTGGACAGGGAAAAACTGAAGCTTTCTTT. It encodes CASSWTFGQGKTEAFF.

This chain connects TRBV3-1 to TRBJ2-7, with D possibly called TRBD1 or TRBD2 (5 bases each). V lost 1 base to trimming and J lost 6 bases, with 10 bases between them. The CDR3 sequence is 13 residues long. CDR1 is LGHDT and CDR2 is YNNKEL in the germline V gene (reference sequence). CDR3 sequence: CASSQGRGIEQYF. The CDR3 region has the DNA TGTGCCAGCAGCCAAGGTCGGGGCATCGAGCAGTACTTC.

This chain connects TRBV30 to TRBJ1-6, with 7 bases lining up with TRBD1. Trimming removed 4 bases from V and 7 bases from J; junction bases left unmatched: 1. The CDR3 length is 12 residues. Germline CDR1 reads GTSNPN; CDR2 reads SVGIG (reference sequence). The CDR3 region is CAWTGGNSPLHF. DNA of the CDR3: TGTGCCTGGACAGGGGGAAATTCACCCCTCCACTTT.

V is TRBV29-1 and J is TRBJ2-7, with 7 bases lining up with TRBD1. Germline V gene data show CDR1 as SQVTM and CDR2 as ANQGSEA. The V and J ends lost 7 bases and 4 bases, in that order; junction bases with no gene match: 7. The CDR3 has 12 amino acids. The CDR3, as DNA: TGCAGCGCCCGGGACAGATCTTACGAGCAGTACTTC. Translation: CSARDRSYEQYF.

The rearrangement joins TRBV20-1 to TRBJ1-2; D may be TRBD1 (6 bases). V shed 5 bases and J shed 0 bases, with 13 bases lying between them. The CDR3 covers 14 residues. Germline-derived CDR1 and CDR2 are DFQATT and SNEGSKA (reference sequence). The CDR3 reads CSAHSDRSNYGYTF. The CDR3 DNA reads as TGCAGTGCTCACTCAGACAGGTCTAACTATGGCTACACCTTC.

This chain links TRBV10-1 with TRBJ2-2; possible D gene TRBD1, 5 bases. Germline CDR1 and CDR2: WNHNN and SYGVQD (reference sequence). This CDR3 is 15 amino acids long. V was pared by 2 bases and J by 4 bases, with 11 bases between. The DNA for the CDR3 is TGCGCCAGCAGTGAGCAGGGAATGGGCACCGGGGAGCTGTTTTTT. Protein: CASSEQGMGTGELFF.

The genes are TRBV11-2 and TRBJ2-7, with D tentatively TRBD2 (7 bases). From germline, CDR1 is SGHAT and CDR2 FQNNGV. The germline V and J ends were trimmed by 4 bases and 9 bases, with 25 bases remaining between them. This CDR3 region has 16 residues. In nucleotides, the CDR3 is TGTGCCAGCAGCTGCAGAGCTATCCGGGGGGCTCACGGGCAGTACTTC. This encodes CASSCRAIRGAHGQYF.

This clonotype was recorded many times. The gene calls are TRBV28 and TRBJ1-2; 11 bases are a match to TRBD1. The CDR3 is 14 amino acids. With 5 bases clipped from V and 5 bases from J, the junction kept 4 bases outside the gene matches. Germline-derived CDR1 and CDR2 are MDHEN and SYDVKM. CDR3 loop: CASSGTGGVYGYTF. In DNA form, the CDR3 reads TGTGCCAGCAGTGGGACAGGGGGAGTTTATGGCTACACCTTC.

This clonotype was counted a few times. The chain employs TRBV27 and TRBJ2-1; D remains ambiguous. CDR3 length equals 13 residues. The germline V and J ends were trimmed by 7 bases and 2 bases, with 9 bases remaining between them. Germline CDR1 MNHEY, CDR2 SMNVEV (reference sequence). CDR3 coding DNA: TGTGCCAGCAAGAGGATAGCCTACAATGAGCAGTTCTTC. This encodes CASKRIAYNEQFF.

Many counts were recorded for this clonotype. The chain has TRBV27 and TRBJ2-7; 7 bases line up with TRBD1. Losses at the gene ends were 5 bases for V and 0 bases for J; bases not matched to a gene: 10. Germline CDR1 reads MNHEY; CDR2 reads SMNVEV (reference sequence). The CDR3 is 16 residues long. This chain's CDR3 is CASSEGPGQSSYEQYF. CDR3 coding DNA: TGTGCCAGCAGTGAAGGCCCGGGACAGAGCTCCTACGAGCAGTACTTC.

This clonotype was seen ten or more times. V and J are TRBV7-8 and TRBJ2-6; D remains ambiguous. This CDR3 has 15 amino acids. Germline CDR1 is SGHVS and CDR2 is FQNEAQ. Trimming pared 1 base from V and 0 bases from J, leaving 4 bases between. CDR3 protein: CASSLDHSGANVLTF. The CDR3 region has the DNA TGTGCCAGCAGCTTAGATCACTCTGGGGCCAACGTCCTGACTTTC.

This clonotype was seen ten or more times. The chain couples TRBV11-2 to TRBJ2-7; a weak D match, TRBD2 (5 bases). The CDR3 is 15 residues long. Germline V gene lookup returns CDR1 SGHAT and CDR2 FQNNGV. The V end was cut by 7 bases, the J end by 0 bases, with 16 bases between. The CDR3 sequence is CASTDNPRGSYEQYF. As DNA, the CDR3 is TGTGCCAGCACCGATAACCCCCGGGGCTCCTACGAGCAGTACTTC.

The chain employs TRBV30 and TRBJ1-3; 8 bases agree with TRBD1. CDR1 is GTSNPN, CDR2 SVGIG, per germline (reference sequence). J gave up 3 bases and V 0 bases, and 1 base lay outside the gene matches. This CDR3 region has 14 residues. CDR3 bases: TGTGCCTGGAGTGTAGGGACAGGTGGAAACACCATATATTTT. Its translation is CAWSVGTGGNTIYF.

As to this clonotype: A read error may explain this, as a much larger clone is one base away. The J gene is TRBJ2-7, the V gene TRBV7-3, with D perhaps being TRBD1 or TRBD2 (6 bases each). Germline loops: CDR1 SGHTA, CDR2 FQGTGA. The CDR3 has 17 amino acids. The CDR3 nucleotides are TGCGCCAGCAGCCTGGGGGGCACCTCGAGCTCCTACAATGAGCAGTACTTC. Translated: CASSLGGTSSSYNEQYF.

V is TRBV4-1 and J is TRBJ2-7; D is undetermined. Germline values: CDR1 MGHRA, CDR2 YSYEKL. Trimming shortened V by 1 base and J by 4 bases, and 11 bases separated the two germline ends. This CDR3 has 14 residues. The CDR3 DNA reads TGCGCCAGCAGCCAAGGTGGCTCACAATACGAGCAGTACTTC. Amino acid sequence: CASSQGGSQYEQYF.

The chain links TRBV6-9 to TRBJ2-7; TRBD2 is a possible D gene (6 bases). The CDR3 has 15 residues. From germline, CDR1 is MNHGY and CDR2 SVAAGI. V lost 4 bases and J 6 bases, leaving 19 bases between the germline ends. CDR3 nucleotide sequence: TGTGCCAGCAGTTCTACTGGAGGGCCTTCTGGCGAGCAGTACTTC. It specifies CASSSTGGPSGEQYF.

The V gene is TRBV7-6, the J gene TRBJ2-6, with 11 bases matching TRBD1. This CDR3 contains 18 residues. The V and J ends lost 5 bases and 0 bases, in that order; junction bases with no gene match: 6. Looked up from germline, CDR1 is SGHVS and CDR2 is FNYEAQ. The CDR3 nucleotides are TGTGCCAGCAGCACCGGACAGGGGGCCATCTCTGGGGCCAACGTCCTGACTTTC. Encoded protein: CASSTGQGAISGANVLTF.